One T cell receptor (beta chain) is described in this entry. This table comes from immunoSEQ multiplex PCR, and its TCRdb copy is limited to in-frame clones, with some not included. The sample records tens of thousands of clones, about nine tenths being singletons. The sample belongs to a study of OX40 agonist ivuxolimab in advanced cancers. V was clipped by 4 bases and J by 5 bases, with 15 bases between them. The CDR3 loop spans 15 amino acids. Germline V CDR1 and CDR2: PRHDT, FYEKMQ (reference sequence). The chain links TRBV13 to TRBJ2-1, with D possibly being TRBD1 or TRBD2 (5 bases each). The sequenced sample was CD4+ or CD8+ T cells sorted from blood, obtained in a trial of the OX40 agonist ivuxolimab. This TCR was recovered from an adult with an advanced solid tumor such as melanoma, head and neck, liver or kidney cancer. The CDR3 spells CASSSSRDRHNEQFF. Written as DNA, the CDR3 is TGTGCCAGCAGCTCGAGCCGGGACCGTCACAATGAGCAGTTCTTC.